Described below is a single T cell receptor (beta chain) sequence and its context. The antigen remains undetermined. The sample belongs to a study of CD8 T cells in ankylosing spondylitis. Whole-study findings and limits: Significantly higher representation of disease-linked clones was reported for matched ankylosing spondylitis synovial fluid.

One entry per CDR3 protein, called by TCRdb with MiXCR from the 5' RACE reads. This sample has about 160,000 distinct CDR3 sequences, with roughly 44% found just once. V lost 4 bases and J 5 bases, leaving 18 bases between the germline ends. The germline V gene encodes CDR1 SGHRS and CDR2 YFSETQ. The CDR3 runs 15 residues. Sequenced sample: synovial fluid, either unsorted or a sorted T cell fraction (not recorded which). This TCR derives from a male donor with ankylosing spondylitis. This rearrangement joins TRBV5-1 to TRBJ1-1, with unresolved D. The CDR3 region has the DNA TGCGCCAGCAGCCAACCGCTTGGGAGATCGACTGAAGCTTTCTTT. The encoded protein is CASSQPLGRSTEAFF. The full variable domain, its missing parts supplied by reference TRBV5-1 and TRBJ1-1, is KAGVTQTPRYLIKTRGQQVTLSCSPISGHRSVSWYQQTPGQGLQFLFEYFSETQRNKGNFPGRFSGRQFSNSRSEMNVSTLELGDSALYLCASSQPLGRSTEAFFGQGTRLTVV.